This TCR beta chain was sequenced during a study of untreated major depressive disorder. The CDR3 is 21 residues long. In germline, CDR1 is SQVTM, CDR2 ANQGSEA. The V and J ends lost 4 bases and 6 bases respectively, with 37 bases between them. General study findings and limits: Depressed patients' CD4+ T cells carried increased TRBV05-01 (Vbeta 5.1) usage versus control CD4+ T cells.

TCRdb's copy holds only in-frame clones and misses some; the assay was immunoSEQ multiplex PCR. This table has 20,000 or so clones, more than 90% appearing once. As regards this clone: The antigen remains undetermined.

Sequencing used CD4+ T cells from PBMCs. The chain recombines TRBV29-1 with TRBJ2-1; D possibly matches TRBD1 or TRBD2 (7 bases each). The sequence came from a woman aged 40 to 50 with major depressive disorder. The DNA of the CDR3 is TGCAGCGTTGCGGGGAGGGGGCGTAGTAGAGTGGGACGGGCGGTGGGCAATGAGCAGTTCTTC. It codes for CSVAGRGRSRVGRAVGNEQFF.